These 30 T cell receptor beta chains share one sample of origin, sequenced in a study of cytomegalovirus exposure and HLA in healthy donors (dated by TCRdb to the late 2010s). The library was built by means of the immunoSEQ multiplex PCR assay. For the multiplex PCR, a mixture combining 60 forward primers for TCR Vbeta segments and 13 reverse primers for TCR Jbeta segments was used. Imported from immuneACCESS, the table was reduced by TCRdb to in-frame sequences with V and J called. These copies leave out some clones; in studies compared against another copy, an unresolved V gene accounts for under half, and the cause of the remainder is not known. The table for this sample shows tens of thousands of clones. The biggest ten clones account for around 17% of the sample. Sequencing was performed on PBMCs. These TCRs come from a male donor in good health and CMV-seropositive.

This chain connects TRBV6-1 to TRBJ2-7; weak D call: TRBD2 (5 bases). Germline CDR1 reads MNHNS; CDR2 reads SASEGT. The CDR3 extends over 14 amino acids. Deletions cut 1 base from V and 0 bases from J, with 7 bases between. The DNA for the CDR3 is TGTGCCAGCAGTGAAGAGCGGAGCTCCTACGAGCAGTACTTC. Amino acid sequence: CASSEERSSYEQYF.

The chain uses TRBV7-9 and TRBJ1-2, with 8 bases fitting TRBD1. Germline CDR1 SEHNR, CDR2 FQNEAQ (reference sequence). V shed 5 bases, J shed 4 bases, and the junction held 3 bases outside the gene matches. The CDR3 contains 13 residues. CDR3 residues: CASSATGGYGYTF. Written as DNA, the CDR3 is TGTGCCAGCAGCGCCACAGGGGGCTATGGCTACACCTTC.

The gene calls are TRBV6-1 and TRBJ1-2; weak D call: TRBD1 (5 bases). Trimming removed 7 bases from V and 3 bases from J, with 15 bases in between. The CDR3 totals 14 residues. Germline values: CDR1 MNHNS, CDR2 SASEGT. Written as DNA, the CDR3 is TGTGCCAGCACCCCCGGGGGGACGGACTATGGCTACACCTTC. This gives the protein CASTPGGTDYGYTF.

CDR3 sequence reads: CASSLAGTGRNEKLFF. CDR3 DNA: TGTGCCAGCAGCTTGGCGGGCACAGGGCGGAATGAAAAACTGTTTTTT. The genes are TRBV5-4 and TRBJ1-4; possible D gene TRBD1, 6 bases. Germline V gene lookup returns CDR1 SGHNT and CDR2 YYREEE (reference sequence). This CDR3 is 16 amino acids long. V was cut by 0 bases and J by 5 bases, with 14 bases left in between. The whole variable domain, remainder taken from reference TRBV5-4 and TRBJ1-4, is ETGVTQSPTHLIKTRGQQVTLRCSSQSGHNTVSWYQQALGQGPQFIFQYYREEENGRGNFPPRFSGLQFPNYSSELNVNALELDDSALYLCASSLAGTGRNEKLFFGSGTQLSVL.

The chain recombines TRBV4-2 with TRBJ1-2; the D is unclear. Trimming removed 4 bases at V and 3 bases at J, with 15 bases between. CDR1 and CDR2 (germline): LGHNA, YNFKEQ. The CDR3 sequence is 15 residues long. The CDR3 loop reads CASSPAGGWDYGYTF. The CDR3 nucleotides read TGTGCCAGCAGCCCGGCCGGCGGGTGGGACTATGGCTACACCTTC.

This chain connects TRBV13 to TRBJ1-6; no clear D. The V end lost 3 bases, the J end lost 3 bases, and 6 bases lay between the germline ends. The CDR3 covers 14 residues. Per germline, CDR1 PRHDT and CDR2 FYEKMQ (reference sequence). The DNA of the CDR3 is TGTGCCAGCAGCTTTTCGGGCTATAATTCACCCCTCCACTTT. This encodes CASSFSGYNSPLHF.

This chain connects TRBV18 to TRBJ2-3, with D perhaps matching TRBD2 (6 bases). V dropped 2 bases and J dropped 4 bases, with 10 bases sitting between them. The CDR3 totals 14 residues. Germline assignment: CDR1 KGHSH and CDR2 LQKENI. In DNA, the CDR3 is TGTGCCAGCTCACCAGGAATAGCGGCAGATACGCAGTATTTT. The encoded protein is CASSPGIAADTQYF.

This chain uses TRBV6-5 with TRBJ1-6; a weak D match, TRBD1 (6 bases). The CDR3 is 14 amino acids. Germline V gene data show CDR1 as MNHEY and CDR2 as SVGAGI. V was trimmed by 2 bases and J by 13 bases, leaving 15 bases between them. Here the CDR3 reads CASSYGQGRAPLHF. CDR3 DNA: TGTGCCAGCAGTTACGGGCAGGGGAGAGCGCCCCTCCACTTT.

The CDR3 DNA sequence: TGTGCCAGCGCAGATCAGGGGAGTAACTATGGCTACACCTTC. It specifies CASADQGSNYGYTF. The chain links TRBV5-6 to TRBJ1-2; TRBD1 might be the D (6 bases). V gave up 7 bases and J gave up 1 base, with 14 bases separating them. This CDR3 contains 14 residues. The V gene's germline CDR1 is SGHDT and CDR2 YYEEEE. Together with reference TRBV5-6 and TRBJ1-2, the CDR3 gives the full variable domain: DAGVTQSPTHLIKTRGQQVTLRCSPKSGHDTVSWYQQALGQGPQFIFQYYEEEERQRGNFPDRFSGHQFPNYSSELNVNALLLGDSALYLCASADQGSNYGYTFGSGTRLTVV.

The chain carries TRBV30 and TRBJ2-7, with D perhaps TRBD1 (5 bases). CDR1 and CDR2 from the germline V gene are GTSNPN and SVGIG (reference sequence). The ends were cut back, 0 bases at V and 0 bases at J, with 15 bases in the middle. The CDR3 runs 16 residues. CDR3 nucleotide sequence: TGTGCCTGGAGTGTACAATCAGGGCTTCCCTCCTACGAGCAGTACTTC. The encoded protein is CAWSVQSGLPSYEQYF. Drawing the rest from reference TRBV30 and TRBJ2-7, the complete variable domain is SQTIHQWPATLVQPVGSPLSLECTVEGTSNPNLYWYRQAAGRGLQLLFYSVGIGQISSEVPQNLSASRPQDRQFILSSKKLLLSDSGFYLCAWSVQSGLPSYEQYFGPGTRLTVT.

The DNA of the CDR3 is TGTGCCAGCGCGGGCCTTTATAGCAATCAGCCCCAGCATTTT. As protein: CASAGLYSNQPQHF. The chain has TRBV6-1 and TRBJ1-5, with no clear D. Germline CDR1 and CDR2: MNHNS and SASEGT. V was cut by 8 bases and J by 0 bases, with 11 bases left in between. CDR3 size: 14 residues.

CDR3 protein: CASRLRDKAYEQYF. The CDR3, as DNA: TGTGCAAGTCGCTTAAGGGACAAAGCCTACGAGCAGTACTTC. The chain couples TRBV12-2 to TRBJ2-7; the D call in the table, TRBD1, was not verified against the DNA. TRBV12-2 is listed as a pseudogene. The CDR3 spans 14 residues.

The chain combines TRBV19 with TRBJ1-1; no clear D. Germline V gene lookup returns CDR1 LNHDA and CDR2 SQIVND (reference sequence). The CDR3 runs 13 residues. Trimming shortened V by 7 bases and J by 1 base, and 10 bases separated the two germline ends. The DNA of the CDR3 is TGTGCCAGTACCGCGTACTCGAACACTGAAGCTTTCTTT. Protein product: CASTAYSNTEAFF.

This rearrangement joins TRBV6-1 to TRBJ2-7, with a possible D match to TRBD1 (5 bases). The ends were cut back, 5 bases at V and 4 bases at J, with 9 bases in the middle. This CDR3 contains 12 residues. CDR1 is MNHNS, CDR2 SASEGT, per germline. The CDR3 DNA reads as TGTGCCAGCAGTCATCAGGGTTACGAGCAGTACTTC. As protein: CASSHQGYEQYF.

The chain links TRBV29-1 to TRBJ2-7; TRBD1 might be the D (6 bases). From germline, CDR1 is SQVTM and CDR2 ANQGSEA. There are 12 residues in the CDR3. V gave up 4 bases and J gave up 5 bases, with 12 bases separating them. CDR3 region: CSVVRQADEQYF. DNA for the CDR3: TGCAGCGTTGTTCGACAGGCAGACGAGCAGTACTTC.

This chain links TRBV27 with TRBJ2-7; the D gene is possibly TRBD1 (6 bases). V lost 5 bases, J lost 2 bases, and 19 bases lay in between. In germline, CDR1 is MNHEY, CDR2 SMNVEV (reference sequence). The CDR3 runs 16 residues. CDR3 in DNA: TGTGCCAGCAGTCCCCACCTACAGGGTAGCGCCTACGAGCAGTACTTC. Protein: CASSPHLQGSAYEQYF.

In nucleotides, the CDR3 is TGTGCCAGCAGCGGGGGACACAACACTGAAGCTTTCTTT. It is translated as CASSGGHNTEAFF. J is TRBJ1-1 and V is TRBV7-2, with D perhaps TRBD1 (6 bases). Germline V lookup: CDR1 SGHTA, CDR2 FQGNSA. The CDR3 has 13 residues. The germline V and J ends were trimmed by 5 bases and 2 bases, with 9 bases remaining between them.

V gene TRBV20-1 combines with J gene TRBJ2-7; D unresolved. V shed 5 bases and J shed 5 bases, with 7 bases lying between them. CDR3 length: 10 residues. The germline V gene encodes CDR1 DFQATT and CDR2 SNEGSKA (reference sequence). Here the CDR3 reads CSAENNEQYF. The CDR3 region has the DNA TGCAGTGCTGAAAACAACGAGCAGTACTTC.

This chain uses TRBV6-5 with TRBJ1-6; TRBD1 matches 8 bases. Germline lookup yields CDR1 MNHEY and CDR2 SVGAGI. The V gene end was trimmed by 7 bases and the J gene end by 9 bases; junction bases not matched to a gene: 8. The CDR3 spans 14 residues. The CDR3 DNA reads as TGTGCCAGCACCTTGGACAGGGAAGTTTCACCCCTCCACTTT. The encoded protein is CASTLDREVSPLHF.

By frequency, this clone is medium-sized (0.01 to 0.1%). This chain connects TRBV19 to TRBJ2-1; D call uncertain. Germline CDR1 reads LNHDA; CDR2 reads SQIVND (reference sequence). There are 15 residues in the CDR3. Trimming left V 1 base short and J 5 bases short, with 12 bases between. In DNA form, the CDR3 reads TGTGCCAGTAGTATAGGGCCCCTAGAGCACAATGAGCAGTTCTTC. Protein: CASSIGPLEHNEQFF.

The chain carries TRBV5-1 and TRBJ2-5; TRBD1 matches 7 bases. Germline V gene sequence: CDR1 SGHRS, CDR2 YFSETQ. The CDR3 loop spans 14 amino acids. Losses at the gene ends were 0 bases for V and 1 base for J; bases not matched to a gene: 0. CDR3 in amino acids: CASSLGQGQETQYF. The CDR3 DNA sequence: TGCGCCAGCAGCTTGGGACAGGGCCAAGAGACCCAGTACTTC.

The chain recombines TRBV29-1 with TRBJ1-1; 7 nucleotides align to TRBD1. Germline CDR1 is SQVTM and CDR2 is ANQGSEA. CDR3 length: 13 residues. Trimming cost V 7 bases and J 0 bases; bases outside gene matches: 5. The CDR3 reads CSGGQYMNTEAFF. The CDR3 bases are TGCAGCGGGGGACAGTACATGAACACTGAAGCTTTCTTT.

The genes are TRBV5-8 and TRBJ1-5; D may be TRBD1 (6 bases). CDR3 length: 17 residues. Trimming stripped 1 base from V and 0 bases from J, with 14 bases between. Germline-derived CDR1 and CDR2 are SGHTS and YDEGEE. CDR3 sequence reads: CASSLRYRVYSNQPQHF. The CDR3 bases are TGTGCCAGCAGCTTGCGGTACAGGGTTTATAGCAATCAGCCCCAGCATTTT. Supplemented by reference TRBV5-8 and TRBJ1-5, the full variable domain reads EAGVTQSPTHLIKTRGQQATLRCSPISGHTSVYWYQQALGLGLQFLLWYDEGEERNRGNFPPRFSGRQFPNYSSELNVNALELEDSALYLCASSLRYRVYSNQPQHFGDGTRLSIL.

The chain combines TRBV20-1 with TRBJ2-3, with 7 positions matching TRBD1. This CDR3 contains 11 residues. J was trimmed by 4 bases and V by 6 bases; bases with no gene match: 1. Germline values: CDR1 DFQATT, CDR2 SNEGSKA (reference sequence). CDR3 nucleotide sequence: TGCAGTGCGACAGGGTCAGATACGCAGTATTTT. This translates into CSATGSDTQYF.

The V and J genes are TRBV19 and TRBJ1-2; 7 bases are shared with TRBD1. Germline V lookup: CDR1 LNHDA, CDR2 SQIVND (reference sequence). The CDR3 runs 13 residues. The V segment lost 2 bases and the J segment 8 bases; nucleotides outside the gene matches: 5. DNA of the CDR3: TGTGCCAGTAGTATATGGCAGGGGGACGGCTACACCTTC. It is translated as CASSIWQGDGYTF.

The genes are TRBV27 and TRBJ2-7; a possible D gene is TRBD2 (6 bases). Trimming took 9 bases from V and 0 from J, leaving 18 bases between them. The CDR3 sequence is 15 residues long. Germline V lookup: CDR1 MNHEY, CDR2 SMNVEV (reference sequence). The CDR3 sequence: CASAGQSISSYEQYF. CDR3 DNA: TGTGCCAGTGCGGGGCAGTCGATTAGCTCCTACGAGCAGTACTTC.

J is TRBJ2-7 and V is TRBV27; D not resolved. V lost 2 bases and J 2 bases, leaving 10 bases between the germline ends. The germline V gene encodes CDR1 MNHEY and CDR2 SMNVEV (reference sequence). This CDR3 is 14 amino acids long. The CDR3 is CASSLGGFAYEQYF. The CDR3 coding sequence is TGTGCCAGCAGTTTAGGCGGATTTGCCTACGAGCAGTACTTC.

The V gene is TRBV4-3, the J gene TRBJ1-4; D gene ambiguous. The CDR3 totals 15 residues. CDR1 is LGHNA and CDR2 is YSLEER in the germline V gene. Trimming shortened V by 5 bases and J by 3 bases, and 13 bases separated the two germline ends. As DNA, the CDR3 is TGCGCCAGCAGCGTTAGTGGAGGATCTAATGAAAAACTGTTTTTT. It translates to CASSVSGGSNEKLFF.

The V and J genes are TRBV20-1 and TRBJ2-7, with unresolved D. The CDR3 is 11 amino acids. Between the trimmed V and J ends, which lost 4 bases and 2 bases, there was a span of 6 bases. Germline-derived CDR1 and CDR2 are DFQATT and SNEGSKA (reference sequence). CDR3 nucleotides: TGCAGTGCTAACACAGCCTACGAGCAGTACTTC. It encodes CSANTAYEQYF.

V gene TRBV9 combines with J gene TRBJ1-4; TRBD1 aligns across 7 bases. Germline CDR1 SGDLS, CDR2 YYNGEE. This CDR3 spans 16 amino acids. V lost 5 bases to trimming and J lost 4 bases; unmatched junction nucleotides: 11. The CDR3: CASRPGGDRFNEKLFF. In DNA, the CDR3 is TGTGCCAGCAGACCCGGAGGGGACAGATTTAATGAAAAACTGTTTTTT.